These 25 T cell receptor beta chains share one sample of origin, sequenced in a study of blood T cell repertoires in COVID-19. Assay used: immunoSEQ multiplex PCR; TCRdb lists only in-frame clones, some missing. Here the sample spans over 350,000 clones, 70% to 90% being singletons. Sample: PBMCs or T cells enriched from blood (not recorded which). These TCRs come from a woman in her twenties or thirties with acute COVID-19.

The chain uses TRBV19 and TRBJ1-2; a weak D match, TRBD1 (6 bases). Per germline, CDR1 LNHDA and CDR2 SQIVND (reference sequence). This CDR3 has 13 residues. Deletions cut 5 bases from V and 8 bases from J, with 15 bases between. In DNA, the CDR3 is TGTGCCAGTAGTCCCCGCGGGGGGCTCGGCTACACCTTC. Protein: CASSPRGGLGYTF.

On this clone: Other DNA sequences from this sample encode an identical CDR3 as well. The rearrangement links TRBV7-2 to TRBJ1-1; D is perhaps TRBD1 (6 bases). The CDR3 is 14 amino acids. The germline V gene encodes CDR1 SGHTA and CDR2 FQGNSA. Trimming cost V 5 bases and J 4 bases, with 14 bases left between them. CDR3 protein: CASSPQGGSTEAFF. The DNA for the CDR3 is TGTGCCAGCAGCCCCCAAGGGGGTTCCACTGAAGCTTTCTTT. Full variable domain (outside the CDR3, taken from reference TRBV7-2 and TRBJ1-1): GAGVSQSPSNKVTEKGKDVELRCDPISGHTALYWYRQSLGQGLEFLIYFQGNSAPDKSGLPSDRFSAERTGGSVSTLTIQRTQQEDSAVYLCASSPQGGSTEAFFGQGTRLTVV.

This clone was detected only once. This sequence joins TRBV19 and TRBJ2-5; a possible D gene is TRBD1 (5 bases). Germline CDR1 and CDR2: LNHDA and SQIVND (reference sequence). V was clipped by 4 bases and J by 3 bases, with 15 bases between them. This CDR3 is 15 amino acids long. The CDR3 DNA sequence: TGTGCCAGTAGTACTGGGGAATTAGGGGAAGAGACCCAGTACTTC. Protein sequence: CASSTGELGEETQYF. Looking up the rest from reference TRBV19 and TRBJ2-5 gives the full variable domain: DGGITQSPKYLFRKEGQNVTLSCEQNLNHDAMYWYRQDPGQGLRLIYYSQIVNDFQKGDIAEGYSVSREKKESFPLTVTSAQKNPTAFYLCASSTGELGEETQYFGPGTRLLVL.

V usage is TRBV5-6 and J usage is TRBJ2-2; maybe TRBD1 (6 bases). The CDR3 length is 14 residues. Germline V gives CDR1 SGHDT, CDR2 YYEEEE. Trimming cost V 5 bases and J 5 bases, with 13 bases left between them. The CDR3 bases are TGTGCCAGCAGGTTGTGGCAGGGGACCGGGGAGCTGTTTTTT. Its protein is CASRLWQGTGELFF. The full variable domain, in which reference TRBV5-6 and TRBJ2-2 provide the parts outside the CDR3, is DAGVTQSPTHLIKTRGQQVTLRCSPKSGHDTVSWYQQALGQGPQFIFQYYEEEERQRGNFPDRFSGHQFPNYSSELNVNALLLGDSALYLCASRLWQGTGELFFGEGSRLTVL.

This chain joins TRBV19 and TRBJ1-5; 7 positions agree with TRBD1. This CDR3 region has 14 residues. Trimming took 11 bases from V and 0 from J; bases not matched to a gene: 7. Looked up from germline, CDR1 is LNHDA and CDR2 is SQIVND (reference sequence). The chain's CDR3 is CAGGQAISNQPQHF. The CDR3 nucleotides are TGTGCCGGAGGACAGGCGATTAGCAATCAGCCCCAGCATTTT. Variable domain in full (rest from reference TRBV19 and TRBJ1-5): DGGITQSPKYLFRKEGQNVTLSCEQNLNHDAMYWYRQDPGQGLRLIYYSQIVNDFQKGDIAEGYSVSREKKESFPLTVTSAQKNPTAFYLCAGGQAISNQPQHFGDGTRLSIL.

V usage is TRBV10-3 and J usage is TRBJ1-5; no clear D. The CDR3 extends over 16 amino acids. The V end was cut by 2 bases, the J end by 0 bases, with 11 bases between. Germline loops: CDR1 ENHRY, CDR2 SYGVKD. As DNA, the CDR3 is TGTGCCATCAGTGAGAAGGCGGGAGATAGCAATCAGCCCCAGCATTTT. Protein: CAISEKAGDSNQPQHF.

V usage is TRBV6-5 and J usage is TRBJ2-7; 9 bases map to TRBD1. The J segment lost 1 base and the V segment lost 2 bases, leaving 6 bases of the junction unmatched. Germline CDR1 reads MNHEY; CDR2 reads SVGAGI. There are 16 residues in the CDR3. CDR3 in DNA: TGTGCCAGCAGTTACGCTGTGACAGGGGGTTCCTACGAGCAGTACTTC. Translated, it gives CASSYAVTGGSYEQYF.

The chain couples TRBV6-5 to TRBJ1-3; TRBD1 might be the D (6 bases). Germline assignment: CDR1 MNHEY and CDR2 SVGAGI. CDR3 length: 15 residues. The V and J ends lost 6 bases and 0 bases respectively, with 12 bases between them. CDR3 in DNA: TGTGCCAGCAGCCGGGGACACCCCTCTGGAAACACCATATATTTT. Protein product: CASSRGHPSGNTIYF.

The rearrangement joins TRBV5-4 to TRBJ2-3; TRBD2 aligns across 8 bases. In germline, CDR1 is SGHNT, CDR2 YYREEE (reference sequence). This CDR3 comprises 14 residues. Germline trimming cut 4 bases from V and 6 bases from J; bases unmatched to any gene: 7. CDR3 in DNA: TGTGCCAGCAGCCCGGGGGGGCGGGGGGATACGCAGTATTTT. Amino acid sequence: CASSPGGRGDTQYF.

The chain couples TRBV2 to TRBJ1-5; 7 nucleotides line up with TRBD1. The CDR3 extends over 17 amino acids. J gave up 0 bases and V 7 bases, and 12 bases lay outside the gene matches. CDR1 and CDR2 (germline): SNHLY, FYNNEI. CDR3 protein: CASKPHTGALSNQPQHF. In DNA form, the CDR3 reads TGTGCCAGCAAACCCCACACAGGGGCCCTTAGCAATCAGCCCCAGCATTTT.

CDR3 DNA: TGTGCCAGCCCCAGGGTCTCATCTTCAGATACGCAGTATTTT. As protein: CASPRVSSSDTQYF. V is TRBV9 and J is TRBJ2-3, with D perhaps matching TRBD1 (5 bases). Germline loops: CDR1 SGDLS, CDR2 YYNGEE. V was cut by 7 bases and J by 4 bases, with 16 bases left in between. This CDR3 contains 14 residues. The full variable domain, rest sourced from reference TRBV9 and TRBJ2-3, is DSGVTQTPKHLITATGQRVTLRCSPRSGDLSVYWYQQSLDQGLQFLIQYYNGEERAKGNILERFSAQQFPDLHSELNLSSLELGDSALYFCASPRVSSSDTQYFGPGTRLTVL.

This sequence joins TRBV27 and TRBJ1-6; TRBD1 aligns across 8 bases. This CDR3 is 16 amino acids long. V trimming: 4 bases; J trimming: 7 bases; junction bases outside the gene matches: 9. Germline V gives CDR1 MNHEY, CDR2 SMNVEV (reference sequence). CDR3 coding DNA: TGTGCCAGCAGTTCTGGCAGGGGGCATCCCAATTCACCCCTCCACTTT. Its translation is CASSSGRGHPNSPLHF.

The chain uses TRBV14 and TRBJ1-5, with D hard to call. CDR3 length: 16 residues. V was clipped by 0 bases and J by 1 base, with 10 bases between them. The germline gives CDR1 SGHDN, CDR2 FVKESK. CDR3 in DNA: TGTGCCAGCAGCCAAGACGGGAGGGAAAGCAATCAGCCCCAGCATTTT. This sequence encodes CASSQDGRESNQPQHF.

This chain joins TRBV5-1 and TRBJ1-6, with 8 nucleotides matching TRBD1. This CDR3 has 15 amino acids. V lost 3 bases, J lost 8 bases, and 7 bases stayed unmatched. Germline CDR1 reads SGHRS; CDR2 reads YFSETQ. CDR3 region: CASSSGQVSYSPLHF. CDR3 bases: TGCGCCAGCAGCTCGGGACAGGTGTCATATTCACCCCTCCACTTT. Full variable domain (remainder filled in from reference TRBV5-1 and TRBJ1-6): KAGVTQTPRYLIKTRGQQVTLSCSPISGHRSVSWYQQTPGQGLQFLFEYFSETQRNKGNFPGRFSGRQFSNSRSEMNVSTLELGDSALYLCASSSGQVSYSPLHFGNGTRLTVT.

The rearrangement joins TRBV4-3 to TRBJ2-7, with 8 nucleotides matching TRBD1. Germline V lookup: CDR1 LGHNA, CDR2 YSLEER. V shed 3 bases, J shed 4 bases, and the junction held 8 bases outside the gene matches. This CDR3 has 15 amino acids. CDR3 loop: CASSQDGTGAYEQYF. The CDR3 coding sequence is TGCGCCAGCAGCCAGGACGGGACAGGAGCTTACGAGCAGTACTTC.

This clone was seen a handful of times. The chain recombines TRBV28 with TRBJ2-2; TRBD2 might be the D (7 bases). Germline V lookup: CDR1 MDHEN, CDR2 SYDVKM. This CDR3 is built from 15 residues. V was shortened by 8 bases and J by 7 bases, with 20 bases between the two germline ends. The CDR3 is CASVGGGAQIGELFF. DNA of the CDR3: TGTGCCAGCGTAGGGGGAGGGGCGCAAATCGGGGAGCTGTTTTTT. The full variable domain, its missing parts supplied by reference TRBV28 and TRBJ2-2, is DVKVTQSSRYLVKRTGEKVFLECVQDMDHENMFWYRQDPGLGLRLIYFSYDVKMKEKGDIPEGYSVSREKKERFSLILESASTNQTSMYLCASVGGGAQIGELFFGEGSRLTVL.

The chain combines TRBV30 with TRBJ1-1; TRBD1 agrees at 8 bases. V shed 3 bases, J shed 6 bases, and the junction held 12 bases outside the gene matches. The length of the CDR3 is 15 residues. Germline assignment: CDR1 GTSNPN and CDR2 SVGIG (reference sequence). CDR3 bases: TGTGCCTGGAGCCACCCCGGTTCCAGGGGGCCTGAAGCTTTCTTT. Its protein product is CAWSHPGSRGPEAFF.

The genes are TRBV6-5 and TRBJ1-5, with D perhaps TRBD1 (6 bases). The CDR3 extends over 14 amino acids. CDR1 is MNHEY and CDR2 is SVGAGI in the germline V gene. V lost 7 bases to trimming and J lost 7 bases, with 17 bases between them. CDR3 amino acids: CASTGPQGYQPQHF. The CDR3 nucleotides are TGTGCCAGCACTGGACCACAGGGTTACCAGCCCCAGCATTTT.

This clone appeared once. The rearrangement links TRBV19 to TRBJ1-5; the match to TRBD1 covers 8 bases. The CDR3 consists of 14 residues. Germline values: CDR1 LNHDA, CDR2 SQIVND (reference sequence). With 7 bases clipped from V and 2 bases from J, the junction kept 4 bases outside the gene matches. CDR3 region: CASTGGRGNQPQHF. DNA of the CDR3: TGTGCCAGTACAGGGGGCAGGGGCAATCAGCCCCAGCATTTT. Complete variable domain (other parts from reference TRBV19 and TRBJ1-5): DGGITQSPKYLFRKEGQNVTLSCEQNLNHDAMYWYRQDPGQGLRLIYYSQIVNDFQKGDIAEGYSVSREKKESFPLTVTSAQKNPTAFYLCASTGGRGNQPQHFGDGTRLSIL.

The chain uses TRBV4-1 and TRBJ1-2, with 12 bases matching TRBD1. The germline CDR1 and CDR2 sequences are MGHRA and YSYEKL. Losses at the gene ends were 4 bases for V and 4 bases for J; bases not matched to a gene: 10. The CDR3 totals 17 residues. The CDR3 DNA is TGCGCCAGCAGCCCCGGGACAGGGGGCACGGAAGGCTATGGCTACACCTTC. Its translation: CASSPGTGGTEGYGYTF.

The chain has TRBV29-1 and TRBJ2-3; possibly TRBD1 for D (5 bases). The CDR3 consists of 11 residues. The germline CDR1 and CDR2 sequences are SQVTM and ANQGSEA. Trimming took 8 bases from V and 8 from J, leaving 14 bases between them. CDR3 sequence: CSTTETGTQYF. In nucleotides, the CDR3 is TGCAGCACGACAGAAACTGGTACGCAGTATTTT.

The rearrangement links TRBV6-2 or TRBV6-3 to TRBJ1-2; D is possibly TRBD1 (6 bases). The V end was cut by 7 bases, the J end by 4 bases, with 25 bases between. CDR1 and CDR2 (germline): MNHEY, SVGEGT. The CDR3 consists of 17 residues. The CDR3 DNA reads TGTGCCAGCACCCCCTCCGGGGACACCCCACTCGGCTATGGCTACACCTTC. Translation gives CASTPSGDTPLGYGYTF.

The V call is TRBV5-1, the J call TRBJ2-1, with 12 bases lining up with TRBD2. With V trimmed by 3 bases and J by 7 bases, 5 bases remained unmatched. In germline, CDR1 is SGHRS, CDR2 YFSETQ. This CDR3 is built from 15 residues. The CDR3 sequence is CASSSSGGAGNEQFF. CDR3 coding DNA: TGCGCCAGCAGCTCTAGCGGGGGGGCCGGGAATGAGCAGTTCTTC.

The chain recombines TRBV6-2 or TRBV6-3 with TRBJ1-5; maybe TRBD1 (6 bases). V dropped 2 bases and J dropped 4 bases, with 12 bases sitting between them. CDR3 size: 15 residues. CDR1 is MNHEY, CDR2 SVGEGT, per germline. The CDR3 sequence is CASSYAQGPNQPQHF. The CDR3 region has the DNA TGTGCCAGCAGTTACGCGCAGGGGCCGAATCAGCCCCAGCATTTT.

This clone was found a few times. The chain uses TRBV7-9 and TRBJ2-1, with 8 bases lining up with TRBD2. V trimming: 2 bases; J trimming: 7 bases; junction bases outside the gene matches: 13. The germline V gene has CDR1 SEHNR and CDR2 FQNEAQ (reference sequence). This CDR3 is built from 17 residues. CDR3 amino acids: CASSLSRRGEIRNEQFF. The CDR3 nucleotides read TGTGCCAGCAGCTTATCTAGGCGGGGGGAAATTCGGAATGAGCAGTTCTTC.